Below are 7 T cell receptor beta chains sequenced from a single sample in a study of regulatory T cells in long-lasting Graves disease. CDR3 regions were amplified by Arm-PCR using iRepertoire HTBI primers to build TCR beta libraries. TCRdb re-called the multiplex PCR reads through MiXCR, storing one row per CDR3 protein. The sample records more than 400,000 distinct CDR3 sequences, around 15% being singletons. This sample's time point: newly diagnosed GD, antithyroid drugs for less than 3 months. From PBMCs, RNA was extracted and then used to make the TCR library. Another study also made use of these data, one on T cells in Graves' hyperthyroidism and ophthalmopathy.

Material: peripheral blood mononuclear cells (PBMCs), obtained at new diagnosis, from a patient treated with antithyroid drugs. All receptors derive from a middle-aged man with Graves disease.

This clonotype was observed many times. The chain carries TRBV5-1 and TRBJ2-5; D may match TRBD1 or TRBD2 (5 bases each). Trimming took off 2 bases at V and 5 bases at J, with 13 bases between the two ends. Germline V lookup: CDR1 SGHRS, CDR2 YFSETQ. The CDR3 covers 14 residues. The CDR3 sequence is CASSLVGESETQYF. For the CDR3, the DNA is TGCGCCAGCAGCTTAGTGGGGGAGTCCGAGACCCAGTACTTC.

This clonotype was counted a few times. This rearrangement joins TRBV5-4 to TRBJ1-1; D not certain. The CDR3 runs to 14 residues. The V gene's germline CDR1 is SGHNT and CDR2 YYREEE (reference sequence). The V and J ends lost 4 bases and 4 bases respectively, with 14 bases between them. The CDR3 protein is CASSLPKLSTEAFF. The CDR3 nucleotides read TGTGCCAGCAGCCTACCTAAACTCAGCACTGAAGCTTTCTTT.

The chain has TRBV28 and TRBJ1-5; the match to TRBD1 covers 7 bases. V lost 3 bases to trimming and J lost 6 bases; unmatched junction nucleotides: 8. Germline CDR1 reads MDHEN; CDR2 reads SYDVKM. The CDR3 totals 15 residues. The CDR3 loop is CASSFGRQGGQPQHF. Written as DNA, the CDR3 is TGTGCCAGCAGTTTCGGTCGACAGGGTGGTCAGCCCCAGCATTTT.

The chain joins TRBV5-1 to TRBJ2-2; 7 bases are a match to TRBD2. Per germline, CDR1 SGHRS and CDR2 YFSETQ. The length of the CDR3 is 13 residues. V was clipped by 7 bases and J by 4 bases; unmatched bases: 4. The CDR3 DNA reads TGCGCCAGCGCCCCGGGGGGCACCGGGGAGCTGTTTTTT. It specifies CASAPGGTGELFF.

In its sample, this clonotype was seen many times. The chain recombines TRBV20-1 with TRBJ2-7; D uncertain. V lost 0 bases, J lost 4 bases, and 4 bases lay in between. The germline CDR1 and CDR2 sequences are DFQATT and SNEGSKA (reference sequence). The CDR3 contains 11 residues. As DNA, the CDR3 is TGCAGTGCTAGAGAAACATACGAGCAGTACTTC. Translating it yields CSARETYEQYF.

This clonotype was detected many times. The rearrangement links TRBV5-1 to TRBJ1-2; D might be TRBD1 (5 bases). Germline values: CDR1 SGHRS, CDR2 YFSETQ. The CDR3 contains 14 residues. The ends were cut back, 4 bases at V and 6 bases at J, with 16 bases in the middle. CDR3 nucleotide sequence: TGCGCCAGCAGCGCCGGGACCCTTCTCCATGGCTACACCTTC. Amino acids: CASSAGTLLHGYTF.

The rearrangement joins TRBV12-3 or TRBV12-4 to TRBJ1-2, with D uncertain. This CDR3 is 13 amino acids long. V was clipped by 3 bases and J by 5 bases, with 10 bases between them. The CDR3 DNA reads as TGTGCCAGCAGTTTCACGGCGGGATATGGCTACACCTTC. It yields the protein CASSFTAGYGYTF.